These T cell receptor beta chains were read from a single sample in a study of T cell changes during pregnancy in multiple sclerosis. The method was immunoSEQ multiplex PCR; TCRdb's version includes in-frame clones alone and lacks a portion of them. The sample has more than 85,000 clones, around 92% seen once. Source: peripheral blood, taken before pregnancy. These receptors originate from a female donor with multiple sclerosis, enrolled in a pregnancy study. The CDR3 runs from the conserved cysteine through the conserved F or W. Each record gives: clone size, J gene, V gene, D gene, CDR3 protein, CDR3 DNA. The D gene is left open where the match is weak. Some rows have no size entry. The others give once, few or many, or a class for an expanded clone.

>.|TRBJ1-2|TRBV6-6|.
CASSYEGGDGYTF
TGTGCCAGCAGTTACGAGGGGGGGGACGGCTACACCTTC
>.|TRBJ2-1|TRBV19|TRBD2
CASSIPTSGPYNEQFF
TGTGCCAGTAGTATCCCGACTAGCGGACCTTACAATGAGCAGTTCTTC
>.|TRBJ1-3|TRBV7-9|.
CASTGPGNTIYF
TGTGCCAGCACGGGTCCTGGAAACACCATATATTTT
>.|TRBJ2-2|TRBV7-2|.
CASTGRSGELFF
TGTGCCAGCACCGGGAGATCCGGGGAGCTGTTTTTT
>.|TRBJ1-5|TRBV7-9|.
CASSLQGQPQHF
TGTGCCAGCAGCTTACAGGGTCAGCCCCAGCATTTT
>.|TRBJ2-3|TRBV7-8|TRBD2
CASSLAIAGVTDTQYF
TGTGCCAGCAGCTTAGCTATAGCGGGAGTAACAGATACGCAGTATTTT
>.|TRBJ1-3|TRBV7-9|TRBD1
CASSLGGDRRSGNTIYF
TGTGCCAGCAGCTTAGGTGGGGACAGACGCTCTGGAAACACCATATATTTT
>.|TRBJ2-2|TRBV5-4|TRBD1
CASSLSGTGTGELFF
TGTGCCAGCAGCTTAAGCGGGACAGGGACCGGGGAGCTGTTTTTT
>few|TRBJ2-7|TRBV4-2|.
CASSQDLAVSSYEQYF
TGTGCCAGCAGCCAAGACCTAGCCGTTAGCTCCTACGAGCAGTACTTC
>.|TRBJ2-2|TRBV12-5|.
CASGLGGSSTGELFF
TGTGCTAGTGGTTTAGGAGGGAGTAGCACCGGGGAGCTGTTTTTT
>.|TRBJ2-2|TRBV27|TRBD2
CASSLEGRGNTGELFF
TGTGCCAGCAGTTTAGAGGGGAGGGGCAACACCGGGGAGCTGTTTTTT
>.|TRBJ2-1|TRBV19|TRBD2
CASSIDGTSGFPYNEQFF
TGTGCCAGTAGTATAGACGGGACTAGCGGATTCCCCTACAATGAGCAGTTCTTC
>.|TRBJ1-1|TRBV28|TRBD1
CASTIQGLNTEAFF
TGTGCCAGCACGATACAGGGGTTGAACACTGAAGCTTTCTTT
>.|TRBJ1-1|TRBV6-1|.
CASSEEGPGMNTEAFF
TGTGCCAGCAGTGAAGAAGGTCCGGGAATGAACACTGAAGCTTTCTTT
>.|TRBJ2-7|TRBV4-2|.
CASNRGGGAGFTEQYF
TGTGCCAGCAATCGCGGAGGGGGAGCGGGATTTACCGAGCAGTACTTC
>.|TRBJ1-2|TRBV30|.
CAWTRARDYGYTF
TGTGCCTGGACCCGGGCCAGGGACTATGGCTACACCTTC
>.|TRBJ1-1|TRBV7-9|.
CASSFTATEAFF
TGTGCCAGCAGCTTTACAGCCACTGAAGCTTTCTTT
>.|TRBJ2-7|TRBV4-1|.
CASSQEDSRAYEQYF
TGCGCCAGCAGCCAAGAGGACTCGAGGGCTTACGAGCAGTACTTC
>.|TRBJ2-1|TRBV7-9|TRBD2
CASRLTSGHEQFF
TGTGCCAGCAGATTAACTAGCGGCCATGAGCAGTTCTTC
>.|TRBJ1-5|TRBV28|.
CASSPSSGFSNQPQHF
TGTGCCAGCAGTCCGTCCTCGGGGTTTAGCAATCAGCCCCAGCATTTT
>.|TRBJ2-2|TRBV2|.
CASTTVGGRGTGELFF
TGTGCCAGCACCACAGTTGGTGGGAGAGGCACCGGGGAGCTGTTTTTT
>once|TRBJ2-3|TRBV5-4|TRBD1
CASSTRTGGTDTQYF
TGTGCCAGCAGCACCCGGACAGGGGGAACAGATACGCAGTATTTT
>once|TRBJ2-7|TRBV28|.
CASSLATTIPYEQYF
TGTGCCAGCAGTTTGGCGACGACTATTCCGTACGAGCAGTACTTC
>.|TRBJ2-7|TRBV5-6|TRBD2
CASSPGLADSYEQYF
TGTGCCAGCAGCCCAGGACTAGCGGACTCCTACGAGCAGTACTTC
>.|TRBJ2-2|TRBV5-4|.
CASSLAPGFRTGELFF
TGTGCCAGCAGCTTGGCCCCAGGGTTTCGGACCGGGGAGCTGTTTTTT
>.|TRBJ2-1|TRBV4-2|TRBD2
CASSQKRGRAVAGNEQFF
TGTGCCAGCAGCCAAAAGCGCGGGAGGGCCGTAGCTGGCAATGAGCAGTTCTTC
>once|TRBJ2-5|TRBV7-2|.
CASSLEGVRETQYF
TGTGCCAGCAGCTTAGAGGGAGTAAGAGAGACCCAGTACTTC
>.|TRBJ1-1|TRBV29-1|TRBD1
CSVGGQGGPYRAEAFF
TGCAGCGTTGGGGGACAGGGAGGACCTTATCGGGCTGAAGCTTTCTTT
>.|TRBJ2-3|TRBV4-2|.
CASSQTGSDTQYF
TGTGCCAGCAGCCAAACAGGGTCAGATACGCAGTATTTT
>.|TRBJ1-1|TRBV4-1|.
CASSLQGNTEAFF
TGCGCCAGCAGCTTACAGGGGAACACTGAAGCTTTCTTT
>.|TRBJ2-7|TRBV7-2|TRBD2
CASSLMLAGVGYEQYF
TGTGCCAGCAGCTTAATGCTAGCGGGAGTAGGGTACGAGCAGTACTTC
>.|TRBJ2-1|TRBV5-1|TRBD2
CASSEALAGETEQFF
TGCGCCAGCAGCGAGGCTCTAGCGGGAGAAACTGAGCAGTTCTTC
>.|TRBJ1-1|TRBV5-1|TRBD1
CASSPDRGPPGTEAFF
TGCGCCAGCAGCCCGGACAGGGGACCCCCGGGCACTGAAGCTTTCTTT
>.|TRBJ2-7|TRBV14|TRBD2
CASSPMPLTSGRIYEQYF
TGTGCCAGCAGCCCTATGCCCCTTACTAGCGGGAGGATCTACGAGCAGTACTTC
>.|TRBJ2-2|TRBV7-9|TRBD2
CASSPTSGSGTGELFF
TGTGCCAGCAGTCCGACTAGCGGGAGCGGCACCGGGGAGCTGTTTTTT
>.|TRBJ2-7|TRBV7-9|TRBD1
CASSLAGTGFEQYF
TGTGCCAGCAGCTTAGCCGGGACAGGGTTCGAGCAGTACTTC
>.|TRBJ2-5|TRBV7-9|TRBD1
CASSSPGQGVEETQYF
TGTGCCAGCAGCTCCCCGGGACAGGGGGTCGAGGAGACCCAGTACTTC
>.|TRBJ2-7|TRBV27|TRBD1
CASSGLQGWNALGEQYF
TGTGCCAGCAGTGGCCTACAGGGGTGGAATGCGTTGGGCGAGCAGTACTTC
>.|TRBJ2-5|TRBV5-5|TRBD1
CASSFDRAKTQYF
TGTGCCAGCAGCTTTGACAGGGCTAAGACCCAGTACTTC
>.|TRBJ2-7|TRBV6-1|TRBD1
CASGGDRRSYEQYF
TGTGCCAGCGGTGGGGACAGGCGTTCCTACGAGCAGTACTTC
>.|TRBJ2-7|TRBV6-6|.
CASSDTVVIEQYF
TGTGCCAGCAGCGACACAGTTGTTATCGAGCAGTACTTC
>.|TRBJ2-1|TRBV7-6|TRBD1
CASSFGTGGPGNEQFF
TGTGCCAGCAGCTTTGGGACAGGAGGGCCAGGCAATGAGCAGTTCTTC
>.|TRBJ2-1|TRBV4-1|TRBD2
CASSRGSASGTYNEQFF
TGCGCCAGCAGCCGAGGATCCGCTAGCGGGACTTACAATGAGCAGTTCTTC
>.|TRBJ2-7|TRBV2|TRBD1
CASSEGQGFREQYF
TGTGCCAGCAGTGAAGGACAGGGCTTTCGGGAGCAGTACTTC
>.|TRBJ2-1|TRBV18|TRBD2
CASSLKVGGPFDEQFF
TGTGCCAGCTCACTCAAAGTGGGAGGGCCCTTTGATGAGCAGTTCTTC
>.|TRBJ2-7|TRBV10-3|TRBD1
CAISGTGDEQYF
TGTGCCATCAGTGGGACAGGGGACGAGCAGTACTTC
>.|TRBJ2-1|TRBV7-9|TRBD1
CASSLGDRAYNEQFF
TGTGCCAGCAGCTTAGGGGACAGGGCCTACAATGAGCAGTTCTTC
>once|TRBJ2-5|TRBV27|TRBD2
CASGEGETQYF
TGTGCCAGCGGGGAGGGGGAGACCCAGTACTTC
>.|TRBJ1-1|TRBV27|.
CASSPIDRVNTEAFF
TGTGCCAGCAGTCCCATCGACAGAGTGAACACTGAAGCTTTCTTT
>.|TRBJ2-1|TRBV11-2|.
CASSSTTLGSGNEQFF
TGTGCCAGCAGCTCGACCACCCTGGGATCAGGGAATGAGCAGTTCTTC
>.|TRBJ1-3|TRBV4-3|.
CASSQGDPDSGNTIYF
TGCGCCAGCAGCCAGGGCGACCCTGACTCTGGAAACACCATATATTTT
>.|TRBJ2-7|TRBV5-8|.
CASSLAQGHEQYF
TGTGCCAGCAGCTTGGCGCAGGGCCACGAGCAGTACTTC
>once|TRBJ2-2|TRBV6-6|.
CASSPSNTGELFF
TGTGCCAGCAGTCCGTCGAACACCGGGGAGCTGTTTTTT
>.|TRBJ1-1|TRBV5-1|TRBD1
CASSEDRENTEAFF
TGCGCCAGCAGCGAGGACAGGGAGAACACTGAAGCTTTCTTT
>once|TRBJ1-1|TRBV19|.
CASNTGYTEAFF
TGTGCCAGTAACACAGGGTACACTGAAGCTTTCTTT
>.|TRBJ1-5|TRBV19|.
CASSMVRQTYNQPQHF
TGTGCCAGTAGTATGGTCAGACAGACCTACAATCAGCCCCAGCATTTT
>.|TRBJ1-5|TRBV15|TRBD1
CATSRIGGQGRGSNQPQHF
TGTGCCACCAGCAGGATCGGTGGACAGGGACGGGGTAGCAATCAGCCCCAGCATTTT
>.|TRBJ2-3|TRBV5-1|.
CASKVAGLGDTQYF
TGCGCCAGCAAGGTGGCGGGACTGGGAGATACGCAGTATTTT
>.|TRBJ2-7|TRBV14|.
CASSSGWEQYF
TGTGCCAGCAGCTCGGGGTGGGAGCAGTACTTC